This TCR beta chain was found in a study of T and B cells in COVID-19 patients. TRB was amplified from approximately 250-480 ng of blood genomic DNA. This clonotype ranks as medium-sized. BIOMED2 TRB-A/B primer pools were used in multiplex TRB PCR. From the multiplex PCR reads, TCRdb called clonotypes with MiXCR, one entry per CDR3 protein. The sample contains 7,000 to 10,000 distinct CDR3 sequences, under 30% of which appear only once. Trimming removed 0 bases from V and 4 bases from J, with 5 bases in between. This CDR3 region has 13 residues. Germline V gene lookup returns CDR1 MNHNY and CDR2 SVGAGI (reference sequence).

The chain links TRBV6-6 to TRBJ2-3; D uncertain. Sequenced material: blood. This receptor was obtained from a human donor with active COVID-19. CDR3 sequence (DNA): TGTGCCAGCAGTTACTCAGGTGCAGATACGCAGTATTTT. Translated, it gives CASSYSGADTQYF.